This T cell receptor (beta chain) was sequenced in a study of CXCR3-negative and CXCR3-positive naive CD8 T cells. Each TRB cDNA library was prepared by 5' RACE (with UMI labels). TCRdb reanalyzed the 5' RACE reads and collapses them to one entry per CDR3 protein, without DNA. The sample totals roughly 50,000 distinct CDR3 sequences. Study-wide findings and caveats: High diversity, comparable across both naive subsets, contrasted with much lower diversity in memory CD8+ cells. TRB CDR3 hydrophobicity was greater in CXCR3-positive naive cells than in CXCR3-negative naive cells.

With respect to this clonotype: What it recognizes is unknown.

This CDR3 is built from 16 residues. Germline V lookup: CDR1 SGDLS, CDR2 YYNGEE. The TCR was taken from a human donor in good health. Some clones in this sample may be carry-over from other donors' samples. The V gene is TRBV9, the J gene TRBJ2-7; the TCRdb call, TRBD1, lacks DNA for checking. Specimen: naive CXCR3+ CD8+ T cells from blood. The subset denotes: CD45RO-CCR7+CD27+CD95- naive CD8+ T cells expressing CXCR3 (TNR3+). CDR3 residues: CASSVAPGTEFYEQYF.